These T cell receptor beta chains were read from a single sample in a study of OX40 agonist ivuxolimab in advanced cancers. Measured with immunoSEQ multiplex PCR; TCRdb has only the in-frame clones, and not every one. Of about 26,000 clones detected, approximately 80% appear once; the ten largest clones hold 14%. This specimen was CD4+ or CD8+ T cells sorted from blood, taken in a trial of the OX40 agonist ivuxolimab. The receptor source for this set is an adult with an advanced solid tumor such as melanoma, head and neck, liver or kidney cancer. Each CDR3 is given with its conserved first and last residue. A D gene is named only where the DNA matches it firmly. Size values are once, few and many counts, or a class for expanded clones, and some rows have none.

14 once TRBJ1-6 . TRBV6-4 CASSDYSYNSPLHF TGTGCCAGCAGTGACTACTCCTATAATTCACCCCTCCACTTT
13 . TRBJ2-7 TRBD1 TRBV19 CASKDRVSYEQYF TGTGCCAGTAAAGACAGGGTTTCCTACGAGCAGTACTTC
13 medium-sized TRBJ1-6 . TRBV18 CASSPQTDSPLHF TGTGCCAGCTCACCACAAACAGATTCACCCCTCCACTTT
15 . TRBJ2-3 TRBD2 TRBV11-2 CASRASLAGGDTQYF TGTGCCAGCAGAGCTTCCCTAGCGGGGGGGGATACGCAGTATTTT
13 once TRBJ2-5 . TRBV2 CASRGWAKETQYF TGTGCCAGCAGGGGATGGGCCAAGGAGACCCAGTACTTC
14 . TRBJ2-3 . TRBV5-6 CASSSSSGTDTQYF TGTGCCAGCAGCTCGTCTAGTGGGACAGATACGCAGTATTTT
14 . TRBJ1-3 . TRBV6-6 CASSFPGQGNTIYF TGTGCCAGCAGTTTCCCGGGACAAGGAAACACCATATATTTT
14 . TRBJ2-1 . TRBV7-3 CASSSATVYNEQFF TGTGCCAGCAGCTCAGCGACAGTATACAATGAGCAGTTCTTC
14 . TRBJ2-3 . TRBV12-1 CASSKVWHSDTQYF TGTGCCAGCAGCAAGGTATGGCACTCAGATACGCAGTATTTT
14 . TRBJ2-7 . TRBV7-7 CASSLSSASYEQYF TGTGCCAGCAGCCTATCCTCAGCCTCCTACGAGCAGTACTTC
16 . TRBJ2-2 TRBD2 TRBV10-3 CAINSGGPVNTGELFF TGTGCCATCAATAGCGGGGGGCCGGTTAACACCGGGGAGCTGTTTTTT
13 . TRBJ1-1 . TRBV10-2 CASSWNGGTEAFF TGCGCCAGCAGTTGGAACGGAGGGACTGAAGCTTTCTTT
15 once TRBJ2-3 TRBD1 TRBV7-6 CASREQGAGTDTQYF TGTGCCAGCAGGGAACAGGGGGCTGGTACAGATACGCAGTATTTT
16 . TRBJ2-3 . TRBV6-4 CASTPSEAGAPDTQYF TGTGCCAGCACCCCCTCCGAGGCAGGGGCCCCCGATACGCAGTATTTT
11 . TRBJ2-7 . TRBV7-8 CASSSFYEQYF TGTGCCAGCAGCTCCTTCTACGAGCAGTACTTC
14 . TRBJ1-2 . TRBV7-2 CASRGKGTNYGYTF TGTGCCAGCAGAGGGAAGGGTACTAACTATGGCTACACCTTC
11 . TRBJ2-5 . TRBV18 CASSSQETQYF TGTGCCAGCTCTTCCCAAGAGACCCAGTACTTC
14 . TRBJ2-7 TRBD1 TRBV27 CASSAGQGRYEQYF TGTGCCAGCAGTGCCGGACAGGGACGGTACGAGCAGTACTTC
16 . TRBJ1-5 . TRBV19 CASSLQGSSGNQPQHF TGTGCCAGTAGTCTCCAGGGCAGCTCGGGCAATCAGCCCCAGCATTTT
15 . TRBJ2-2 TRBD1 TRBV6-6 CASSYSTGVIGELFF TGTGCCAGCAGTTACTCGACAGGGGTCATCGGGGAGCTGTTTTTT
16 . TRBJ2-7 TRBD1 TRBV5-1 CASSRGQAGGSYEQYF TGCGCCAGCAGCAGGGGACAGGCAGGCGGCTCCTACGAGCAGTACTTC
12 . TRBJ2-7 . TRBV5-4 CASSGDGYEQYF TGTGCCAGCAGCGGGGACGGATACGAGCAGTACTTC
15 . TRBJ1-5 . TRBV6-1 CASSWRGEGNQPQHF TGTGCCAGCAGTTGGAGAGGGGAGGGCAATCAGCCCCAGCATTTT
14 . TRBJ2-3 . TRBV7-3 CASSLGLRTDTQYF TGTGCCAGCAGCCTGGGACTCCGCACAGATACGCAGTATTTT
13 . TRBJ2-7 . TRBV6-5 CASSPGVGGEQYF TGTGCCAGCAGCCCTGGGGTCGGTGGCGAGCAGTACTTC